This entry concerns a single TCR beta chain. As originally analysed: Using reference gene primer amplification, nucleated cell counts were estimated. The protocol was immunoSEQ multiplex PCR, while the TCRdb copy is restricted to in-frame clones and leaves out a portion. D and trimming come from the DNA, and the V and J calls and clone size come from that table. The table includes 77,000 or so clones, around 83% detected once. This record comes from a study of blood T cell repertoires in COVID-19. Across the whole study: Whether acute or convalescent, the COVID-19 samples came from the United States, Italy and Spain. T cells, B-cell-depleted T cells, or PBMCs provided the cDNA or gDNA that served as material.

The germline gives CDR1 SNHLY, CDR2 FYNNEI. The germline V and J ends were trimmed by 6 bases and 1 base, with 13 bases remaining between them. There are 15 residues in the CDR3. Sequencing was carried out using peripheral blood. V usage is TRBV2 and J usage is TRBJ1-3, with D tentatively TRBD1 (6 bases). This sequence originates from a man in his thirties or forties with COVID-19, enrolled during active disease. The CDR3 region has the DNA TGTGCCAGCAGCAGTGTCACAGGGTCTGGAAACACCATATATTTT. Protein product: CASSSVTGSGNTIYF.